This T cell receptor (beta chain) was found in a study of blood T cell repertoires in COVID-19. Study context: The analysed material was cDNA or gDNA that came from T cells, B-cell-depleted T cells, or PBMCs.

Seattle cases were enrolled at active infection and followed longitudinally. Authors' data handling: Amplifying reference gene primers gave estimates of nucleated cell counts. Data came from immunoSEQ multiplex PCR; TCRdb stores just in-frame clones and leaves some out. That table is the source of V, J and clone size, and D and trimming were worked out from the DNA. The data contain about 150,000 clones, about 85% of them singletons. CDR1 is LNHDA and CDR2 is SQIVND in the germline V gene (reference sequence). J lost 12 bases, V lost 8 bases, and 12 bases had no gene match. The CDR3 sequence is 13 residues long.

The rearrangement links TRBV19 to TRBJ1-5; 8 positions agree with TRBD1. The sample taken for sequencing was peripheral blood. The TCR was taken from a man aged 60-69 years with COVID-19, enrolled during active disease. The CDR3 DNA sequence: TGTGCCAGTGGCCGGGACAGGCCCCCCTTCCAGCATTTT. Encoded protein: CASGRDRPPFQHF.